A single sample is the source of the 28 T cell receptor beta chains below, sequenced in a study of T-cell reconstitution after alpha-beta-depleted transplantation in children. During its preparation, the TCRbeta library received unique molecular identifiers. Each CDR3 protein is one row after TCRdb ran MiXCR on the PCR reads. The sample has more than 400,000 distinct CDR3 sequences, more than 9.5% seen once. Specimen: PBMCs, mostly from graft donor cells, collected 180 days after TCRalphabeta/CD19-depleted stem cell transplant. These receptors originate from a female patient aged 2 to 10 who had a stem cell transplant for aplastic anemia, so the T cells may come from the graft donor.

This clonotype was seen a handful of times. V usage is TRBV20-1 and J usage is TRBJ2-7; the D gene is possibly TRBD2 (5 bases). Germline assignment: CDR1 DFQATT and CDR2 SNEGSKA (reference sequence). V was shortened by 7 bases and J by 0 bases, with 13 bases between the two germline ends. The CDR3 has 13 residues. CDR3 protein: CSGGASISYEQYF. In DNA form, the CDR3 reads TGCAGTGGAGGTGCTAGCATCTCCTACGAGCAGTACTTC.

The rearrangement uses TRBV18 and TRBJ1-1; 8 bases fit TRBD1. CDR1 is KGHSH and CDR2 is LQKENI in the germline V gene. The junction had 5 bases not matched to a gene; V was cut back by 6 bases and J by 5 bases. The CDR3 runs 13 residues. The CDR3 loop reads CASSLDRETEAFF. CDR3 coding DNA: TGTGCCAGCTCCCTGGACAGGGAGACTGAAGCTTTCTTT.

The V and J genes are TRBV20-1 and TRBJ2-2, with D perhaps TRBD1 (7 bases). Germline lookup yields CDR1 DFQATT and CDR2 SNEGSKA (reference sequence). The CDR3 covers 15 residues. Between the trimmed V and J ends, which lost 5 bases and 1 base, there was a span of 14 bases. CDR3 nucleotide sequence: TGCAGTGCTCGAGGGGGCGGGGTGAACACCGGGGAGCTGTTTTTT. This codes for CSARGGGVNTGELFF.

This clonotype has a count of ten or more. In nucleotides, the CDR3 is TGTGCCAGCAGTTACTCGGGGGTCTACGAGCAGTACTTC. This encodes CASSYSGVYEQYF. The chain couples TRBV6-2 or TRBV6-3 to TRBJ2-7; D may correspond to TRBD1 or TRBD2 (5 bases each). CDR1 is MNHEY and CDR2 is SVGEGT in the germline V gene. The CDR3 length is 13 residues. Trimming shortened V by 0 bases and J by 3 bases, and 6 bases separated the two germline ends.

The J gene is TRBJ2-3, the V gene TRBV18; 9 bases line up with TRBD2. Losses at the gene ends were 1 base for V and 3 bases for J; bases not matched to a gene: 8. CDR1 is KGHSH and CDR2 is LQKENI in the germline V gene. The CDR3 is made up of 17 amino acids. The CDR3 nucleotides read TGTGCCAGCTCACCACGTCTAGCGGGAAGGGGGACAGATACGCAGTATTTT. Amino acid sequence: CASSPRLAGRGTDTQYF.

The CDR3 sequence: CASSSGTSGRGPYEQYV. In nucleotides, the CDR3 is TGTGCCAGCAGCTCCGGGACTAGCGGGAGGGGGCCCTACGAGCAGTACGTC. The chain recombines TRBV6-2 or TRBV6-3 with TRBJ2-7, with 16 positions matching TRBD2. Germline V gene sequence: CDR1 MNHEY, CDR2 SVGEGT. V trimming: 6 bases; J trimming: 2 bases; junction bases outside the gene matches: 7. There are 17 residues in the CDR3.

The chain employs TRBV29-1 and TRBJ2-1; 8 bases match TRBD2. Germline CDR1 is SQVTM and CDR2 is ANQGSEA. Unmatched junction bases numbered 9, after V lost 4 bases and J lost 4 bases. The CDR3 totals 15 residues. DNA for the CDR3: TGCAGCGTTGCTCGGCGGGGGGCTGGTTACAATGAGCAGTTCTTC. It encodes CSVARRGAGYNEQFF.

As regards this clonotype: An end of the junction differs from the germline gene, which may be a read error. V gene TRBV3-1 combines with J gene TRBJ2-7, with D tentatively TRBD2 (7 bases). Germline values: CDR1 LGHDT, CDR2 YNNKEL (reference sequence). The CDR3 has 12 residues. The CDR3 DNA is TGTGCCAGCAGCCAAGACCAACGGGGGGCGCACTTC. Its protein product is CASSQDQRGAHF.

This clonotype turned up a few times. This rearrangement joins TRBV11-2 to TRBJ2-1, with TRBD2 identical over 11 bases. CDR3 length: 19 amino acids. J gave up 9 bases and V 1 base, and 17 bases lay outside the gene matches. Germline CDR1 is SGHAT and CDR2 is FQNNGV. CDR3 in amino acids: CASSLVSGVLAGGRVEQFF. CDR3 bases: TGTGCCAGCAGCTTAGTTTCGGGGGTCCTAGCGGGAGGTAGGGTTGAGCAGTTCTTC.

This clonotype was detected ten times or more. The J gene is TRBJ2-5, the V gene TRBV12-3 or TRBV12-4; no reliable D call. This CDR3 contains 12 residues. Trimming left V 7 bases short and J 5 bases short, with 11 bases between. CDR3 sequence: CASTPSIETQYF. The CDR3 nucleotides are TGTGCCAGCACCCCATCAATTGAGACCCAGTACTTC.

This clonotype was counted a few times. This chain links TRBV6-5 with TRBJ2-7, with unresolved D. The CDR3 runs to 15 residues. Trimming took off 2 bases at V and 0 bases at J, with 11 bases between the two ends. Germline CDR1 MNHEY, CDR2 SVGAGI. The CDR3 loop reads CASSYRPQVSYEQYV. For the CDR3, the DNA is TGTGCCAGCAGTTACCGTCCGCAGGTCTCCTACGAGCAGTACGTC.

The chain employs TRBV5-1 and TRBJ2-3; a weak D match, TRBD2 (5 bases). CDR3 size: 13 residues. The V gene's germline CDR1 is SGHRS and CDR2 YFSETQ. The ends were cut back, 7 bases at V and 1 base at J, with 10 bases in the middle. The CDR3, as DNA: TGCGCCAGCCGCATGGGAGGCACAGATACGCAGTATTTT. Translated, it gives CASRMGGTDTQYF.

There are a few counts of this clonotype. The chain links TRBV6-1 to TRBJ2-1; D might be TRBD1 (6 bases). Deletions cut 2 bases from V and 10 bases from J, with 21 bases between. Per germline, CDR1 MNHNS and CDR2 SASEGT. The CDR3 contains 16 residues. CDR3 loop: CASSEPQTGGRAEQFF. The CDR3 DNA is TGTGCCAGCAGTGAACCCCAGACAGGAGGAAGGGCCGAGCAGTTCTTC.

The V and J genes are TRBV24-1 and TRBJ2-7, with D possibly matching TRBD1 (6 bases). The germline gives CDR1 KGHDR, CDR2 SFDVKD. V was pared by 8 bases and J by 4 bases, with 14 bases between. This CDR3 is 13 amino acids long. For the CDR3, the DNA is TGTGCCACCACGATGGACAGAGAGTACGAGCAGTACTTC. Amino acids: CATTMDREYEQYF.

Many counts were recorded for this clonotype. The CDR3 coding sequence is TGCGCCAGCAGCACGGGACAGCAAGAGACCCAGTACTTC. Translating gives CASSTGQQETQYF. The chain couples TRBV5-1 to TRBJ2-5; 7 bases agree with TRBD1. This CDR3 comprises 13 residues. V trimming: 4 bases; J trimming: 2 bases; junction bases outside the gene matches: 2. Germline assignment: CDR1 SGHRS and CDR2 YFSETQ.

This clonotype was picked up a small number of times. This sequence joins TRBV7-9 and TRBJ2-1, with 10 bases fitting TRBD2. The CDR3 is 14 residues long. Germline assignment: CDR1 SEHNR and CDR2 FQNEAQ (reference sequence). J gave up 8 bases and V 3 bases, and 4 bases lay outside the gene matches. The CDR3 DNA reads as TGTGCCAGCAGCTTTATAGCGGGAGGCGATGAGCAGTTCTTC. Protein product: CASSFIAGGDEQFF.

The V gene is TRBV27, the J gene TRBJ2-5, with 7 bases lining up with TRBD2. This CDR3 is built from 15 residues. The germline V gene has CDR1 MNHEY and CDR2 SMNVEV (reference sequence). The junction had 7 bases not matched to a gene; V was cut back by 4 bases and J by 2 bases. The DNA for the CDR3 is TGTGCCAGCAGTTCGGGAGGAGAACTTCAAGAGACCCAGTACTTC. Translating it yields CASSSGGELQETQYF.

The chain combines TRBV4-3 with TRBJ2-2, with 8 bases aligning to TRBD1. Per the germline V gene, CDR1 is LGHNA and CDR2 is YSLEER. V lost 5 bases, J lost 7 bases, and 3 bases stayed unmatched. CDR3 length: 13 amino acids. The CDR3: CASSGQGIGELFF. The CDR3 coding sequence is TGCGCCAGCAGCGGACAGGGAATCGGGGAGCTGTTTTTT.

This CDR3 reads CASSYSTQPTGELFF. CDR3 DNA: TGTGCCAGCAGTTACTCGACTCAGCCGACTGGGGAGCTGTTTTTT. The chain is built from TRBV6-5 and TRBJ2-2; D is uncertain. Germline CDR1 and CDR2: MNHEY and SVGAGI. CDR3 length: 15 residues. The V gene lost 0 bases and the J gene lost 8 bases, with 13 bases spanning the gap.

The V call is TRBV5-1, the J call TRBJ2-1; no definite D call. Trimming took off 3 bases at V and 6 bases at J, with 10 bases between the two ends. CDR1 is SGHRS and CDR2 is YFSETQ in the germline V gene. CDR3 size: 13 residues. For the CDR3, the DNA is TGCGCCAGCAGCTGGGGATGGGGCAATGAGCAGTTCTTC. Its translation is CASSWGWGNEQFF.

This clonotype was observed many times. The V and J genes are TRBV29-1 and TRBJ1-1; possible D gene TRBD1, 5 bases. The germline V and J ends were trimmed by 3 bases and 3 bases, with 14 bases remaining between them. Germline loops: CDR1 SQVTM, CDR2 ANQGSEA. The CDR3 is 14 amino acids. DNA of the CDR3: TGCAGCGTTGATCTTCCAGGGAGTGACACTGAAGCTTTCTTT. It yields the protein CSVDLPGSDTEAFF. The variable domain in full, with the rest retrieved from reference TRBV29-1 and TRBJ1-1, is SAVISQKPSRDICQRGTSLTIQCQVDSQVTMMFWYRQQPGQSLTLIATANQGSEATYESGFVIDKFPISRPNLTFSTLTVSNMSPEDSSIYLCSVDLPGSDTEAFFGQGTRLTVV.

There are a few counts of this clonotype. This chain joins TRBV21-1 and TRBJ2-2; the table calls TRBD1, which could not be checked here. TRBV21-1 is annotated as a pseudogene. The CDR3 is made up of 16 amino acids. CDR3 loop: CASSQPCQGRTGELFF. CDR3 nucleotide sequence: TGTGCCAGCTCGCAGCCCTGTCAGGGTCGAACCGGGGAGCTGTTTTTT.

This clonotype was counted a few times. V usage is TRBV11-2 and J usage is TRBJ1-6; possible D gene TRBD1, 5 bases. Germline CDR1 SGHAT, CDR2 FQNNGV. CDR3 length equals 20 residues. Deletions cut 1 base from V and 13 bases from J, with 32 bases between. CDR3 sequence reads: CASSLGGPGQSVYAVAPLHF. The DNA for the CDR3 is TGTGCCAGCAGCTTAGGAGGTCCTGGACAATCTGTCTATGCGGTCGCTCCCCTCCACTTT.

Ten or more counts support this clonotype. The V gene is TRBV7-8, the J gene TRBJ2-7; 8 bases are a match to TRBD1. The CDR3 is 17 residues long. Germline values: CDR1 SGHVS, CDR2 FQNEAQ. V lost 0 bases, J lost 2 bases, and 9 bases stayed unmatched. The CDR3 reads CASSLALTGDPTYEQYF. The CDR3 bases are TGTGCCAGCAGCTTAGCCCTGACAGGGGACCCCACCTACGAGCAGTACTTC.

This clonotype was seen a handful of times. V and J are TRBV5-8 and TRBJ1-1; D might be TRBD1 (5 bases). There are 16 residues in the CDR3. Germline V gene data show CDR1 as SGHTS and CDR2 as YDEGEE. V dropped 0 bases and J dropped 0 bases, with 12 bases sitting between them. CDR3 loop: CASSLVPGVVNTEAFF. DNA of the CDR3: TGTGCCAGCAGCTTGGTACCGGGGGTTGTGAACACTGAAGCTTTCTTT. The whole variable domain, filled in from reference TRBV5-8 and TRBJ1-1, reads EAGVTQSPTHLIKTRGQQATLRCSPISGHTSVYWYQQALGLGLQFLLWYDEGEERNRGNFPPRFSGRQFPNYSSELNVNALELEDSALYLCASSLVPGVVNTEAFFGQGTRLTVV.

In its sample, this clonotype was seen a few times. The J gene is TRBJ2-1, the V gene TRBV5-1; D gene uncertain. Between the trimmed V and J ends, which lost 3 bases and 5 bases, there was a span of 18 bases. Germline assignment: CDR1 SGHRS and CDR2 YFSETQ. The CDR3 runs 16 residues. The DNA of the CDR3 is TGCGCCAGCAGCTGGCCCCCGCATCGACTTAACAATGAGCAGTTCTTC. It specifies CASSWPPHRLNNEQFF.

CDR3 sequence reads: CSAREDRGFGGANVLTF. In nucleotides, the CDR3 is TGCAGTGCTAGAGAGGACAGGGGTTTCGGCGGGGCCAACGTCCTGACTTTC. The chain combines TRBV20-1 with TRBJ2-6, with TRBD1 matching over 9 bases. The J segment lost 4 bases and the V segment lost 0 bases, leaving 7 bases of the junction unmatched. This CDR3 has 17 residues. Germline CDR1 and CDR2: DFQATT and SNEGSKA (reference sequence).

This clonotype has only a few counts. J is TRBJ2-5 and V is TRBV20-1; tentatively, D is TRBD1 (5 bases). Germline V gene sequence: CDR1 DFQATT, CDR2 SNEGSKA (reference sequence). V was cut by 1 base and J by 4 bases, with 7 bases left in between. CDR3 length equals 12 residues. The CDR3 nucleotides are TGCAGTGCTAGAGGGGGCGTAGAGACCCAGTACTTC. Translated: CSARGGVETQYF.